This passage covers 19 T cell receptor beta chains from one sample sequenced in a study of blood T cell repertoires in COVID-19. TCRdb's copy holds only in-frame clones and misses some; the assay was immunoSEQ multiplex PCR. The sample holds a few hundred thousand clones, 80% to 85% seen once. Sequenced input: peripheral blood. The source is a human donor in a cohort sampled during active COVID-19.

This clone came up a few times. The chain joins TRBV18 to TRBJ2-2; TRBD2 aligns across 8 bases. Germline CDR1 KGHSH, CDR2 LQKENI. CDR3 length equals 17 residues. After removal of 6 bases from V and 5 bases from J, the junction contained 14 bases not matched to a gene. The CDR3 nucleotides are TGTGCCAGCTCCCTCCTAGCGGGCCAAATGGGAACCGGGGAGCTGTTTTTT. Residues: CASSLLAGQMGTGELFF.

This chain uses TRBV6-5 with TRBJ1-3, with a weak D call TRBD1 (5 bases). V gave up 5 bases and J gave up 4 bases, with 15 bases separating them. CDR1 and CDR2 (germline): MNHEY, SVGAGI. The CDR3 runs to 15 residues. CDR3 region: CASSLRGATGNTIYF. In nucleotides, the CDR3 is TGTGCCAGCAGTCTCCGTGGGGCGACAGGAAACACCATATATTTT.

This clone has a handful of counts. This chain links TRBV9 with TRBJ1-2; no clear D. The CDR3 is made up of 11 amino acids. V was trimmed by 0 bases and J by 8 bases, leaving 5 bases between them. Germline CDR1 reads SGDLS; CDR2 reads YYNGEE. The CDR3 DNA sequence: TGTGCCAGCAGCGTAGGAGGGGGCTACACCTTC. It codes for CASSVGGGYTF.

This rearrangement joins TRBV6-1 to TRBJ1-1; TRBD1 agrees at 9 bases. This CDR3 region has 14 residues. Germline loops: CDR1 MNHNS, CDR2 SASEGT. Losses at the gene ends were 3 bases for V and 6 bases for J; bases not matched to a gene: 5. CDR3 in DNA: TGTGCCAGCAGTGAGACAGGGGGGGTCGCTGAAGCTTTCTTT. Translated: CASSETGGVAEAFF.

The chain has TRBV9 and TRBJ2-3; D may be TRBD2 (5 bases). V gave up 4 bases and J gave up 4 bases, with 16 bases separating them. This CDR3 region has 15 residues. The germline CDR1 and CDR2 sequences are SGDLS and YYNGEE. CDR3 nucleotides: TGTGCCAGCAGCATAACGGCGGGCCGGGCAGATACGCAGTATTTT. Translation: CASSITAGRADTQYF.

J is TRBJ2-2 and V is TRBV7-8, with TRBD2 identical over 15 bases. CDR1 is SGHVS and CDR2 is FQNEAQ in the germline V gene. CDR3 length: 18 residues. The V segment lost 5 bases and the J segment 7 bases; nucleotides outside the gene matches: 11. The CDR3 DNA follows: TGTGCCAGCAGCCATCGCCGGACTAGCGGGAGGGCGGGCGGGGAGCTGTTTTTT. Amino acid sequence: CASSHRRTSGRAGGELFF.

The V call is TRBV19, the J call TRBJ1-1; D is undetermined. There are 13 residues in the CDR3. Trimming removed 3 bases at V and 3 bases at J, with 8 bases between. Germline values: CDR1 LNHDA, CDR2 SQIVND (reference sequence). CDR3 sequence reads: CASSISRHTEAFF. The CDR3 bases are TGTGCCAGTAGTATTTCCAGGCACACTGAAGCTTTCTTT. Filled out from reference TRBV19 and TRBJ1-1, the complete variable domain reads DGGITQSPKYLFRKEGQNVTLSCEQNLNHDAMYWYRQDPGQGLRLIYYSQIVNDFQKGDIAEGYSVSREKKESFPLTVTSAQKNPTAFYLCASSISRHTEAFFGQGTRLTVV.

The rearrangement uses TRBV7-3 and TRBJ2-7; TRBD2 might be the D (6 bases). CDR3 size: 13 residues. The V end was cut by 5 bases, the J end by 1 base, with 9 bases between. Germline CDR1 and CDR2: SGHTA and FQGTGA. CDR3 amino acids: CASSRSGSYEQYF. Written as DNA, the CDR3 is TGTGCCAGCAGCCGTAGCGGATCCTACGAGCAGTACTTC.

This clone has a single count. The CDR3 DNA reads as TGTGCCTGGAGTACCCAGGGGATAACTGGAAACACCATATATTTT. Translation: CAWSTQGITGNTIYF. The V gene is TRBV30, the J gene TRBJ1-3; tentative D call: TRBD1 (6 bases). Germline CDR1 and CDR2: GTSNPN and SVGIG (reference sequence). The germline V and J ends were trimmed by 2 bases and 2 bases, with 13 bases remaining between them. The CDR3 sequence is 15 residues long.

The genes are TRBV29-1 and TRBJ2-5; 10 nucleotides match TRBD2. Per germline, CDR1 SQVTM and CDR2 ANQGSEA. The CDR3 is 15 residues long. J was trimmed by 1 base and V by 6 bases; bases with no gene match: 8. The CDR3 DNA sequence: TGCAGCGTCGATGGACTAGCGGCTGTCCAAGAGACCCAGTACTTC. This translates into CSVDGLAAVQETQYF.

This clone was observed a single time. The chain links TRBV27 to TRBJ1-2; D might be TRBD1 (6 bases). With 5 bases removed from V and 2 bases from J, the gap between germline ends came to 15 bases. Germline V gives CDR1 MNHEY, CDR2 SMNVEV (reference sequence). The CDR3 runs to 15 residues. The CDR3 DNA reads as TGTGCCAGCAGTCGAACTCGGACAGACAACTATGGCTACACCTTC. The encoded protein is CASSRTRTDNYGYTF.

The chain is built from TRBV10-2 and TRBJ2-7; 10 bases are a match to TRBD1. This CDR3 region has 15 residues. Unmatched junction bases numbered 11, after V lost 7 bases and J lost 5 bases. Germline CDR1 is WSHSY and CDR2 is SAAADI. CDR3 protein: CASTRDRGKEHEQYF. The DNA of the CDR3 is TGCGCCAGCACCCGGGACAGGGGAAAAGAGCACGAGCAGTACTTC.

The chain is built from TRBV6-5 and TRBJ2-1; D gene unclear. V lost 2 bases and J 0 bases, leaving 5 bases between the germline ends. The CDR3 runs 14 residues. Per the germline V gene, CDR1 is MNHEY and CDR2 is SVGAGI. CDR3 loop: CASSYRSSYNEQFF. Written as DNA, the CDR3 is TGTGCCAGCAGTTACCGTAGCTCCTACAATGAGCAGTTCTTC.

The CDR3, as DNA: TGTGCCAGCAGAAAAACTAGCGGGAGGAACGACGAGCAGTACTTC. It encodes CASRKTSGRNDEQYF. The chain carries TRBV6-6 and TRBJ2-7, with 12 bases matching TRBD2. Germline assignment: CDR1 MNHNY and CDR2 SVGAGI (reference sequence). Trimming cost V 6 bases and J 5 bases; bases outside gene matches: 8. The CDR3 spans 15 residues.

The gene calls are TRBV7-2 and TRBJ1-1; tentative D call: TRBD1 (6 bases). CDR1 and CDR2 (germline): SGHTA, FQGNSA. The CDR3 sequence is 15 residues long. V lost 3 bases, J lost 4 bases, and 15 bases lay in between. The CDR3 region is CASSFKQGPSTEAFF. The CDR3 region has the DNA TGTGCCAGCAGCTTCAAACAGGGTCCTAGCACTGAAGCTTTCTTT.

The gene calls are TRBV11-2 and TRBJ2-7; TRBD2 aligns across 7 bases. The CDR3 has 16 residues. Germline CDR1 is SGHAT and CDR2 is FQNNGV. Losses at the gene ends were 5 bases for V and 2 bases for J; bases not matched to a gene: 12. The CDR3 region has the DNA TGTGCCAGCAGCGCTCCTAGCGGCCTTACCCCCTACGAGCAGTACTTC. Its protein product is CASSAPSGLTPYEQYF.

The gene calls are TRBV6-5 and TRBJ2-7; D is perhaps TRBD2 (6 bases). The CDR3 contains 13 residues. CDR1 and CDR2 from the germline V gene are MNHEY and SVGAGI. The V gene lost 10 bases and the J gene lost 0 bases, with 13 bases spanning the gap. CDR3 sequence (DNA): TGTGCCATCCGGGACGGGAGCTCCTACGAGCAGTACTTC. Its translation: CAIRDGSSYEQYF.

The chain employs TRBV3-1 (or the pseudogene TRBV3-2) and TRBJ2-7; no clear D. V was shortened by 1 base and J by 6 bases, with 7 bases between the two germline ends. CDR1 LGHDT and CDR2 YNNKEL come from the germline V gene (reference sequence). There are 12 residues in the CDR3. As DNA, the CDR3 is TGTGCCAGCAGCCAAGCCCGAGCCGAGCAGTACTTC. This codes for CASSQARAEQYF.

The chain recombines TRBV7-2 with TRBJ2-1; 12 bases align to TRBD2. This CDR3 is 15 amino acids long. CDR1 is SGHTA, CDR2 FQGNSA, per germline. V shed 6 bases and J 7 bases; nucleotides not matched to a gene: 7. Here the CDR3 DNA reads TGTGCCAGCAGACCGGGACTAGCGGGCCAAAATGAGCAGTTCTTC. It codes for CASRPGLAGQNEQFF.